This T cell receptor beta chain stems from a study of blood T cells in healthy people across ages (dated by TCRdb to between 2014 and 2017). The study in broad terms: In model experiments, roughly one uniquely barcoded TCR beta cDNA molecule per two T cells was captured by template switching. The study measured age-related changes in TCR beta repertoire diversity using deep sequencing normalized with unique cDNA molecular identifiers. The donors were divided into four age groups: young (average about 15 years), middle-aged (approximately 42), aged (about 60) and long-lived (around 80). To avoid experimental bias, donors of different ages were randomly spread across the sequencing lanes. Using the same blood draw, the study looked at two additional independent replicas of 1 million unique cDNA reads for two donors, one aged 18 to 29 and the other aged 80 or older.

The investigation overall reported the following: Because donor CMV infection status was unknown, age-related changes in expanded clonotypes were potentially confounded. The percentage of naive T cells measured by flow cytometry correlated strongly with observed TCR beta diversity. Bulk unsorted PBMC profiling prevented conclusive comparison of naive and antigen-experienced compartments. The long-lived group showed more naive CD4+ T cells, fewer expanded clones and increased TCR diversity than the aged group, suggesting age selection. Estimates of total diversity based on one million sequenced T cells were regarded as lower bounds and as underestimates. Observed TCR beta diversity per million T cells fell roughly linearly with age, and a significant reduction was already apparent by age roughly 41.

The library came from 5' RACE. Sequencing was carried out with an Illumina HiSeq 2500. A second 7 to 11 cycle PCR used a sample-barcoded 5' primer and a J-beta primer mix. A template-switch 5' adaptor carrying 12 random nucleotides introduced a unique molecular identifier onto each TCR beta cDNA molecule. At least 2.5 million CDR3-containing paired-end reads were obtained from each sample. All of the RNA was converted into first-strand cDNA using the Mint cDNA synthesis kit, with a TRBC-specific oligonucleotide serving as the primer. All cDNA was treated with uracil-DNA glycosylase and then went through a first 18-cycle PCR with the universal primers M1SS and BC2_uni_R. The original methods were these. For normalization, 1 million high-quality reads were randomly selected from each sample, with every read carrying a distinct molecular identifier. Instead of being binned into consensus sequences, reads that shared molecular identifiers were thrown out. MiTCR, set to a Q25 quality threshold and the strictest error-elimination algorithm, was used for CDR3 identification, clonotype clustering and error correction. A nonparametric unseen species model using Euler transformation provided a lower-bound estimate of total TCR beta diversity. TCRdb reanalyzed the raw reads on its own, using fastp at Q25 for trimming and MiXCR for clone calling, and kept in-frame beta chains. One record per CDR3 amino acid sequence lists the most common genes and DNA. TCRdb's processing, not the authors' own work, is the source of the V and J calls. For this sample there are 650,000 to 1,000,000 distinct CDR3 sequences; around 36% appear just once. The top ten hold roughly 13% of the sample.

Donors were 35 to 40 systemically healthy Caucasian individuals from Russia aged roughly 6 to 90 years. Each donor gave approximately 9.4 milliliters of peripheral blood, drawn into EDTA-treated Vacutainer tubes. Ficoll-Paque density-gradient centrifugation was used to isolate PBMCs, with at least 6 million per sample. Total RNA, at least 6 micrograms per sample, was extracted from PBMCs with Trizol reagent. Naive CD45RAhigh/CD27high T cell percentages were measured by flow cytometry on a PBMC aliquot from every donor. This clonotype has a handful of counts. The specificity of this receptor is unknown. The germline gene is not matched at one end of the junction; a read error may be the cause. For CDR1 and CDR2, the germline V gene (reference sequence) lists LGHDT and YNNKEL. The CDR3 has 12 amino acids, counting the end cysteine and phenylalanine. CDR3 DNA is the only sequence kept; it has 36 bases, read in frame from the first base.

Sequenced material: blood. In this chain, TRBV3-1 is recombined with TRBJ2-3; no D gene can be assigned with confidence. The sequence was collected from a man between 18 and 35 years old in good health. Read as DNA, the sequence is TGTGTCAGCAGCCACGGTTTAGATACGCAGTATTTT. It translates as CVSSHGLDTQYF.